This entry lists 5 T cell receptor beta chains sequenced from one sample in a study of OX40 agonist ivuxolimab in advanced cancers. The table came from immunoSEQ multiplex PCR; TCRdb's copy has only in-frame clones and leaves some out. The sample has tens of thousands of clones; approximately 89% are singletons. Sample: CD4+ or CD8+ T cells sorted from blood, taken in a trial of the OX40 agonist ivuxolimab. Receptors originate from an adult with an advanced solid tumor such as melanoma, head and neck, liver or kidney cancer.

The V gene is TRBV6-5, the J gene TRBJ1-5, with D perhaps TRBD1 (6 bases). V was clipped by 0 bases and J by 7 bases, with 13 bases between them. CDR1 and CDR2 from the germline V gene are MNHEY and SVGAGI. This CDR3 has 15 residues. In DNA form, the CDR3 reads TGTGCCAGCAGTTACTCACCGGGGGGGGGCCAGCCCCAGCATTTT. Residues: CASSYSPGGGQPQHF.

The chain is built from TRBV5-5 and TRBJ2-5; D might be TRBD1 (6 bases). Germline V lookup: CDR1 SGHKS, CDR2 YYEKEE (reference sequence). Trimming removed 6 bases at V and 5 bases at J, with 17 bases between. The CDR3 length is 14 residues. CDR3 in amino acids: CASINLQGIETQYF. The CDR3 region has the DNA TGTGCCAGCATCAATTTACAGGGTATTGAGACCCAGTACTTC.

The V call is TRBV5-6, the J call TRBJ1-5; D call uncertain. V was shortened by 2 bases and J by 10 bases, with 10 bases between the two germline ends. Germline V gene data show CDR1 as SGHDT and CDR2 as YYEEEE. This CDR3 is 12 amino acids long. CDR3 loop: CASSFIGEPQHF. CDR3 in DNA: TGTGCCAGCAGCTTTATTGGGGAACCCCAGCATTTT.

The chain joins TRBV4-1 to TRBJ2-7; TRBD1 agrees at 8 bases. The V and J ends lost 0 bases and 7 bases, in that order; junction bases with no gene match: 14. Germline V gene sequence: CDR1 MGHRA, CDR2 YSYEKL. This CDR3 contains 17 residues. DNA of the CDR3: TGCGCCAGCAGCCAAGATGAGAGGGGACAGGTACTGGGTGAGCAGTACTTC. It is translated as CASSQDERGQVLGEQYF.

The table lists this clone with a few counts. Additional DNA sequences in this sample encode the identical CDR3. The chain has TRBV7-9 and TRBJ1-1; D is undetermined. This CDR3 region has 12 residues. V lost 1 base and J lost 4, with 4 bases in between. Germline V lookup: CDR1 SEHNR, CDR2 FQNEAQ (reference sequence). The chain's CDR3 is CASSLGSTEAFF. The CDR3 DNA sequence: TGTGCCAGCAGCTTAGGGTCCACTGAAGCTTTCTTT.